Presented here are 29 T cell receptor beta chains from one specimen sequenced in a study of T cell repertoires in cytomegalovirus infection. A single record per CDR3 protein comes from TCRdb applying MiXCR to the reads. The data hold around 490,000 distinct CDR3 sequences, with about 30% observed a single time. The sample comprised PBMCs. Every receptor here comes from a human donor in good health (CMV status not recorded). Some clones in this sample may be carry-over from other donors' samples.

The chain is built from TRBV6-2 or TRBV6-3 and TRBJ1-1, with a tentative D call TRBD1 (6 bases). The germline V gene encodes CDR1 MNHEY and CDR2 SVGEGT. V was shortened by 2 bases and J by 5 bases, with 15 bases between the two germline ends. CDR3 length equals 15 residues. CDR3 in amino acids: CASSYGGGRTTEAFF. As DNA, the CDR3 is TGTGCCAGCAGTTACGGAGGGGGTAGAACTACTGAAGCTTTCTTT.

V is TRBV6-6 and J is TRBJ2-7; 10 positions agree with TRBD1. Germline lookup yields CDR1 MNHNY and CDR2 SVGAGI (reference sequence). V shed 8 bases, J shed 0 bases, and the junction held 10 bases outside the gene matches. The CDR3 totals 16 residues. CDR3 sequence: CASGSGQGVHSYEQYF. In DNA form, the CDR3 reads TGTGCCAGCGGTTCCGGACAGGGGGTTCACTCCTACGAGCAGTACTTC.

This clonotype was seen many times. This chain links TRBV7-8 with TRBJ1-1; 9 bases map to TRBD1. CDR1 is SGHVS, CDR2 FQNEAQ, per germline. V dropped 4 bases and J dropped 6; count of bases not matched to a gene: 9. The CDR3 is made up of 15 amino acids. In DNA form, the CDR3 reads TGTGCCAGCAGCTCCGGGACAGGGCTGGGCGCTGAAGCTTTCTTT. Encoded protein: CASSSGTGLGAEAFF. The full variable domain, its missing parts supplied by reference TRBV7-8 and TRBJ1-1, is GAGVSQSPRYKVAKRGQDVALRCDPISGHVSLFWYQQALGQGPEFLTYFQNEAQLDKSGLPSDRFFAERPEGSVSTLKIQRTQQEDSAVYLCASSSGTGLGAEAFFGQGTRLTVV.

The chain links TRBV28 to TRBJ2-7, with D tentatively TRBD1 or TRBD2 (7 bases each). The CDR3 is 15 residues long. Deletions cut 5 bases from V and 3 bases from J, with 17 bases between. Germline CDR1 reads MDHEN; CDR2 reads SYDVKM. This chain's CDR3 is CASSPPTGRVYEQYV. The CDR3 bases are TGTGCCAGCAGTCCGCCGACAGGGAGGGTCTACGAGCAGTACGTC.

This chain connects TRBV12-3 or TRBV12-4 to TRBJ2-6, with no clear D. The CDR3 is 13 amino acids. The V end lost 7 bases, the J end lost 5 bases, and 9 bases lay between the germline ends. In nucleotides, the CDR3 is TGTGCCAGCACCTTAGGTCGGGCCAACGTCCTGACTTTC. Amino acids: CASTLGRANVLTF.

The J gene is TRBJ2-2, the V gene TRBV4-1, with a weak D call TRBD1 (6 bases). CDR3 length: 17 residues. Trimming removed 0 bases from V and 6 bases from J, with 17 bases in between. Germline loops: CDR1 MGHRA, CDR2 YSYEKL. CDR3: CASSQERQGNRAGELFF. The CDR3 DNA reads as TGCGCCAGCAGCCAAGAGCGCCAGGGGAATCGGGCCGGGGAGCTGTTTTTT.

The V call is TRBV24-1, the J call TRBJ2-3; D call uncertain. CDR3 length equals 13 residues. The V and J ends lost 2 bases and 4 bases respectively, with 6 bases between them. CDR1 is KGHDR, CDR2 SFDVKD, per germline. CDR3 sequence: CATSDWVADTQYF. CDR3 nucleotide sequence: TGTGCCACCAGTGATTGGGTCGCAGATACGCAGTATTTT.

The CDR3: CASIRPGQGQIMNTEAFF. The CDR3 DNA reads TGTGCCAGCATCAGACCGGGACAGGGTCAAATCATGAACACTGAAGCTTTCTTT. The V and J genes are TRBV12-3 or TRBV12-4 and TRBJ1-1; 9 nucleotides agree with TRBD1. The V and J ends lost 7 bases and 0 bases, in that order; junction bases with no gene match: 15. The CDR3 is 18 residues long.

The table lists this clonotype with a few counts. V and J are TRBV12-3 or TRBV12-4 and TRBJ2-2, with TRBD1 matching 7 bases. This CDR3 spans 15 amino acids. Losses at the gene ends were 5 bases for V and 4 bases for J; bases not matched to a gene: 7. This chain's CDR3 is CASSTRDRPTGELFF. Here the CDR3 DNA reads TGTGCCAGCAGTACCCGGGACAGACCCACCGGGGAGCTGTTTTTT.

This clonotype was counted between two and nine times. This chain joins TRBV7-2 and TRBJ1-3, with D maybe TRBD1 (6 bases). CDR1 SGHTA and CDR2 FQGNSA come from the germline V gene. Trimming removed 5 bases at V and 0 bases at J, with 17 bases between. CDR3 length: 17 residues. CDR3 DNA: TGTGCCAGCAGCCCCGTCGGGACATCTCTCTCTGGAAACACCATATATTTT. It is translated as CASSPVGTSLSGNTIYF.

This clonotype was recorded a few times. The V gene is TRBV6-2 or TRBV6-3, the J gene TRBJ2-7; D call uncertain. V shed 6 bases and J shed 6 bases, with 15 bases lying between them. This CDR3 comprises 13 residues. The germline gives CDR1 MNHEY, CDR2 SVGEGT. CDR3 in DNA: TGTGCCAGCAGAGAAGTGGGCCTGAGCGAGCAGTACGTC. This gives the protein CASREVGLSEQYV.

This clonotype was seen a few times. At one boundary the junction diverges from the germline segment, which might be a read error. The chain recombines TRBV6-2 or TRBV6-3 with TRBJ2-2; no firm D call. Germline-derived CDR1 and CDR2 are MNHEY and SVGEGT. The CDR3 has 13 residues. The CDR3 spells CASSYSKTGELFF. DNA of the CDR3: TGTGCCAGCAGTTACTCGAAGACCGGGGAGCTGTTTTTT.

This clonotype turned up a few times. This chain joins TRBV4-1 and TRBJ2-7, with a weak D call TRBD1 (5 bases). Germline loops: CDR1 MGHRA, CDR2 YSYEKL. V dropped 0 bases and J dropped 3 bases, with 15 bases sitting between them. The CDR3 spans 16 residues. In DNA, the CDR3 is TGCGCCAGCAGCCAAGAAGGCAGGGCTGGCAACTACGAGCAGTACGTC. Amino acids: CASSQEGRAGNYEQYV.

The rearrangement joins TRBV10-3 to TRBJ2-7; 7 bases are a match to TRBD1. The V gene's germline CDR1 is ENHRY and CDR2 SYGVKD. Trimming at V came to 7 bases and at J to 2 bases, leaving 8 bases not matched to a gene. This CDR3 has 14 amino acids. The CDR3 DNA follows: TGTGCCATCACCGACACAGGGGACCCCTACGAGCAGTACTTC. Translation gives CAITDTGDPYEQYF.

This clonotype has just a few counts. The chain uses TRBV11-2 and TRBJ2-7, with D perhaps TRBD1 (5 bases). CDR3 size: 14 residues. CDR1 is SGHAT and CDR2 is FQNNGV in the germline V gene. The V end was cut by 0 bases, the J end by 4 bases, with 10 bases between. The CDR3 region has the DNA TGTGCCAGCAGCTTAGATCTGACAGTTTACGAGCAGTACTTC. Translated, it gives CASSLDLTVYEQYF.

This clonotype was recorded many times. An end of the junction differs from the germline gene, which may be a read error. The genes are TRBV7-4 and TRBJ2-4; D not resolved. The CDR3 spans 16 residues. Germline CDR1 SGHVT, CDR2 SQSDAQ. In DNA form, the CDR3 reads TGTGCCAGCTGCTTAAGGGTCGGGCTAGCCAAAAACATTCAGTACTTC. Translation gives CASCLRVGLAKNIQYF.

This clonotype was counted at least ten times. The chain has TRBV7-6 and TRBJ2-3; the D gene could be TRBD1 or TRBD2 (5 bases each). V shed 4 bases and J shed 2 bases, with 16 bases lying between them. This CDR3 contains 16 residues. CDR1 is SGHVS, CDR2 FNYEAQ, per germline. CDR3 nucleotides: TGTGCCAGCAGCTCGGGCCCGGGACCCTCCACAGATACGCAGTATTTT. It is translated as CASSSGPGPSTDTQYF.

This clonotype has only a few counts. The rearrangement uses TRBV11-2 and TRBJ1-2, with a possible D match to TRBD1 (5 bases). V lost 5 bases and J lost 4, with 14 bases in between. Germline V lookup: CDR1 SGHAT, CDR2 FQNNGV. The CDR3 covers 14 residues. The CDR3 loop reads CASSPQQGPYGYTF. The CDR3 coding sequence is TGTGCCAGCAGCCCACAGCAGGGACCCTATGGCTACACCTTC.

The gene calls are TRBV29-1 and TRBJ2-1; TRBD1 might be the D (5 bases). The ends were cut back, 7 bases at V and 4 bases at J, with 14 bases in the middle. The CDR3 is 13 amino acids. CDR1 is SQVTM and CDR2 is ANQGSEA in the germline V gene. CDR3 residues: CSAVSGAYNEQFF. The DNA for the CDR3 is TGCAGCGCTGTAAGTGGGGCTTACAATGAGCAGTTCTTC.

This clonotype was counted between two and nine times. The chain carries TRBV19 and TRBJ1-1; weak D call: TRBD1 (5 bases). Germline V lookup: CDR1 LNHDA, CDR2 SQIVND (reference sequence). CDR3 length equals 14 residues. The V and J ends lost 3 bases and 8 bases respectively, with 16 bases between them. CDR3 nucleotide sequence: TGTGCCAGTAGTATTCGTGGCGAGGGGCCAGAAGCTTTCTTT. It is translated as CASSIRGEGPEAFF.

This clonotype was seen only a few times. The V gene is TRBV19, the J gene TRBJ2-1, with 9 positions matching TRBD1. Germline V gives CDR1 LNHDA, CDR2 SQIVND (reference sequence). The CDR3 sequence is 14 residues long. After removal of 4 bases from V and 8 bases from J, the junction contained 6 bases not matched to a gene. In DNA form, the CDR3 reads TGTGCCAGTAGTAAGGACAGGGGTTCGTATGAGCAGTTCTTC. It translates to CASSKDRGSYEQFF.

This chain connects TRBV7-8 to TRBJ2-5; 10 nucleotides line up with TRBD2. The CDR3 is 15 residues long. Looked up from germline, CDR1 is SGHVS and CDR2 is FQNEAQ. The V segment lost 2 bases and the J segment 5 bases; nucleotides outside the gene matches: 5. The CDR3 sequence is CASSLLLAGAETQYF. Here the CDR3 DNA reads TGTGCCAGCAGCTTACTCCTAGCGGGAGCGGAGACCCAGTACTTC.

The rearrangement links TRBV30 to TRBJ1-4; no clear D gene. The CDR3 sequence is 12 residues long. V shed 1 base and J shed 9 bases, with 9 bases lying between them. Germline V CDR1 and CDR2: GTSNPN, SVGIG (reference sequence). The CDR3 DNA sequence: TGTGCCTGGAGTGACCTGAGCCAAAAACTGTTTTTT. The encoded protein is CAWSDLSQKLFF.

V gene TRBV11-3 combines with J gene TRBJ1-1; 7 positions agree with TRBD1. The CDR3 runs to 13 residues. The trim removed 0 bases at V and 11 bases at J, leaving 6 bases unmatched. CDR1 and CDR2 (germline): SGHNT, YENEEA. The CDR3 here is CASSLESNRGAFF. DNA of the CDR3: TGTGCCAGCAGCTTAGAGTCGAACAGGGGCGCTTTCTTT. Together with reference TRBV11-3 and TRBJ1-1, the CDR3 gives the full variable domain: EAGVVQSPRYKIIEKKQPVAFWCNPISGHNTLYWYLQNLGQGPELLIRYENEEAVDDSQLPKDRFSAERLKGVDSTLKIQPAELGDSAVYLCASSLESNRGAFFGQGTRLTVV.

The V call is TRBV7-9, the J call TRBJ2-5; TRBD2 agrees at 14 bases. V lost 4 bases and J lost 2; bases outside the gene matches: 9. CDR1 SEHNR and CDR2 FQNEAQ come from the germline V gene (reference sequence). There are 18 residues in the CDR3. The CDR3 DNA sequence: TGTGCCAGCAGCTCCACACTTTGGACTAGCGGGAGGCAAGAGACCCAGTACTTC. Encoded protein: CASSSTLWTSGRQETQYF.

The chain uses TRBV6-2 or TRBV6-3 and TRBJ1-1; D is unclear. V was shortened by 0 bases and J by 4 bases, with 9 bases between the two germline ends. CDR3 length equals 14 residues. The germline V gene encodes CDR1 MNHEY and CDR2 SVGEGT. In DNA form, the CDR3 reads TGTGCCAGCAGTTACTCTGGATCCGGCACTGAAGCTTTCTTT. It specifies CASSYSGSGTEAFF.

For this clonotype: One end of the junction fails to match germline, which may point to a read error. V and J are TRBV12-3 or TRBV12-4 and TRBJ1-5, with D possibly being TRBD1 (5 bases). The CDR3 contains 13 residues. The CDR3 sequence is CASSLMAGQPQDF. The CDR3 DNA sequence: TGTGCCAGCAGTTTAATGGCGGGGCAGCCCCAGGATTTT.

This clonotype was counted between two and nine times. The chain recombines TRBV7-8 with TRBJ2-2; D unclear. Trimming left V 1 base short and J 0 bases short, with 9 bases between. Germline V gene lookup returns CDR1 SGHVS and CDR2 FQNEAQ. This CDR3 has 16 amino acids. CDR3 DNA sequence: TGTGCCAGCAGCTTAGTGGGTTACGCGAACACCGGGGAGCTGTTTTTT. Protein product: CASSLVGYANTGELFF.

This clonotype was seen a handful of times. The chain is built from TRBV24-1 and TRBJ1-5; no clear D. Germline assignment: CDR1 KGHDR and CDR2 SFDVKD. Trimming removed 1 base at V and 5 bases at J, with 8 bases between. The CDR3 runs to 14 residues. CDR3 DNA sequence: TGTGCCACCAGTGATTTTGGCAGTTATCAGCCCCAGCATTTT. Translating gives CATSDFGSYQPQHF.